The clone carrying this TCR beta chain has only a few counts. This sample was taken from a study of T cells after yellow fever vaccination. A single record per CDR3 protein comes from TCRdb applying MiXCR to the 5' RACE reads. The data show roughly 45,000 distinct CDR3 sequences, around 6.4% seen once. V was cut by 4 bases and J by 4 bases, with 11 bases left in between. The CDR3 runs to 13 residues. CDR1 is SQVTM, CDR2 ANQGSEA, per germline. The J gene is TRBJ2-1, the V gene TRBV29-1; unclear D gene. The sequence was obtained from a man aged 25 to 40 who received the YFV17D yellow fever vaccine. The sequences come from PBMCs, either bulk or a sorted T-cell subset (CD4+, CD8+, memory, or dextramer-sorted; not recorded which), collected 45 days after the yellow fever booster vaccination. CDR3 protein: CSVGGRAYNEQFF. The CDR3 DNA reads TGCAGCGTTGGTGGACGGGCTTACAATGAGCAGTTCTTC.